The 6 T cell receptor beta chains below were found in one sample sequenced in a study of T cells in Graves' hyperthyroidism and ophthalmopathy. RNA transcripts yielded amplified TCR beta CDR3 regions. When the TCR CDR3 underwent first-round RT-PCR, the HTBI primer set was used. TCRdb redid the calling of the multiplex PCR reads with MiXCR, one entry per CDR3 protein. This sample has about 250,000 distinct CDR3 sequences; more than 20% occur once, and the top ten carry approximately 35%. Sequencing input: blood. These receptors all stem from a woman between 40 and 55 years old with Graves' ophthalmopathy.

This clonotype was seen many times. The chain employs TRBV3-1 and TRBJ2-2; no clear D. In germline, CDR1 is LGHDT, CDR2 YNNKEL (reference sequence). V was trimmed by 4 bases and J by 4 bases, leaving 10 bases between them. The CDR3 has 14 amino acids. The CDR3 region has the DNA TGTGCCAGCAGCCCGGCAAAAATCACCGGGGAGCTGTTTTTT. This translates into CASSPAKITGELFF.

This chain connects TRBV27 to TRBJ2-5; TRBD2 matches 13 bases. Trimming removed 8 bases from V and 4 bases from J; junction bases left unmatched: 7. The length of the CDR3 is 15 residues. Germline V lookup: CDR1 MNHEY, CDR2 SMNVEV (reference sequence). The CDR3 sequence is CASAATSGGAETQYF. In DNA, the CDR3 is TGTGCCAGCGCCGCAACTAGCGGGGGGGCAGAGACCCAGTACTTC.

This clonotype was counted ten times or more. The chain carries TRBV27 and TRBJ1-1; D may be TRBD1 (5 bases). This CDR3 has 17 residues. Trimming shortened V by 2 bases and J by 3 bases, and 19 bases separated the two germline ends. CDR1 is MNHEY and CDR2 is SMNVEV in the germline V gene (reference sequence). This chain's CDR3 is CASSLVGPTAHDTEAFF. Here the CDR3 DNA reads TGTGCCAGCAGTTTAGTGGGCCCGACAGCCCACGACACTGAAGCTTTCTTT.

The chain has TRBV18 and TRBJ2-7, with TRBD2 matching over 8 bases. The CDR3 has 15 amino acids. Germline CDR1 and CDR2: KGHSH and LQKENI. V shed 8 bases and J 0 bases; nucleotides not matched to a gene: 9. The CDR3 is CASSDRAGGSYEQYF. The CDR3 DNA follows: TGTGCCAGCAGTGATCGGGCGGGGGGCTCCTACGAGCAGTACTTC.

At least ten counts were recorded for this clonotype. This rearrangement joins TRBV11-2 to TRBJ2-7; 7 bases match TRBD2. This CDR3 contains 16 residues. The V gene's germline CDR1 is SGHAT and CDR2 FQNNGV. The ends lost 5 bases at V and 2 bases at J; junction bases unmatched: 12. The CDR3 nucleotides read TGTGCCAGCAGCACGAGGACTAGTTCTCTTCCCTACGAGCAGTACTTC. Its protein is CASSTRTSSLPYEQYF.

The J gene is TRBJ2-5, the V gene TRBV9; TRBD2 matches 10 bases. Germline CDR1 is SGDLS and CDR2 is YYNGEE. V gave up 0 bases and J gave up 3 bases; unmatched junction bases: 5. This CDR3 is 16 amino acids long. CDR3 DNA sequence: TGTGCCAGCAGCGTAGGGGCACTAGCGGGAAAAGAGACCCAGTACTTC. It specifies CASSVGALAGKETQYF.